The T cell receptor beta chain under discussion was sequenced for a study of spatial heterogeneity in lung cancer. Study in general: There were, on average, more than ten raw-read appearances for each unique TCR and UMI combination. The study's findings and limits: Counts of expanded alpha and beta TCRs within tumors tracked the tumor nonsynonymous mutation count.

Specified time point: sample taken at primary tumor resection. Samples were donated by 72 untreated early-stage non-small cell lung cancer patients. This clonotype turned up a few times. Its antigen is not identified. Each TCR cDNA molecule carried a unique molecular identifier. TCRdb reanalysed the 5' RACE reads using MiXCR and keeps one entry per CDR3 protein. The sample shows about 100,000 distinct CDR3 sequences, approximately 4.7% of them seen only once. The receptor comes from a male donor with early-stage non-small cell lung cancer. The input for sequencing was lung tumor tissue, taken at surgery.

The CDR3 DNA sequence: TGTGCCAGCAGCTTACACCAAGAGACCCAGTACTTC. Translating it yields CASSLHQETQYF. V gene TRBV11-2 combines with J gene TRBJ2-5; no definite D call. Germline lookup yields CDR1 SGHAT and CDR2 FQNNGV. Trimming removed 2 bases from V and 0 bases from J, with 1 base in between. This CDR3 comprises 12 residues.